This TCR beta chain stems from a study of blood T cells in healthy people across ages. The length of the CDR3 is 15 residues. J lost 4 bases, V lost 6 bases, and 7 bases had no gene match. CDR1 and CDR2 from the germline V gene are MDHEN and SYDVKM. The donors, aged roughly 6 to 100, were healthy Caucasians from Russia. Together with a sample-barcoded 5' primer, a J-beta primer mix was included in a second PCR lasting about 7 to 11 cycles. TCRdb used MiXCR to reprocess the 5' RACE reads, holding one entry per CDR3 protein. The profile shows roughly 1,000,000 distinct CDR3 sequences, roughly a quarter of them singletons. The same sample was also studied in work on T cells of mothers and their children. In that study: Evidence of persistent microchimeric T cell clones was absent.

The rearrangement uses TRBV28 and TRBJ1-1; 11 bases fit TRBD1. The specimen was blood. The TCR originated in a girl aged 2-10 years in good health. In DNA, the CDR3 is TGTGCCAGCAGCGAAAGGGGACAGGGGGTCACTGAAGCTTTCTTT. Its protein is CASSERGQGVTEAFF.